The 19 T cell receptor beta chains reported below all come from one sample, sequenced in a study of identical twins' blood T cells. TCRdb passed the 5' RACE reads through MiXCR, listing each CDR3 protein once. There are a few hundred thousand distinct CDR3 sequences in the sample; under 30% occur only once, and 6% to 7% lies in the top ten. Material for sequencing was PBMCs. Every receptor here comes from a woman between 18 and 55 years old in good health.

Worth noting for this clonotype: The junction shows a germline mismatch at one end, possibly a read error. The CDR3 is CASKASYNEQFF. CDR3 coding DNA: TGTGCCAGCAAAGCCTCCTACAATGAACAGTTCTTC. The chain uses TRBV6-2 or TRBV6-3 and TRBJ2-1; D ambiguous. Germline V gene sequence: CDR1 MNHEY, CDR2 SVGEGT. The CDR3 loop spans 12 amino acids.

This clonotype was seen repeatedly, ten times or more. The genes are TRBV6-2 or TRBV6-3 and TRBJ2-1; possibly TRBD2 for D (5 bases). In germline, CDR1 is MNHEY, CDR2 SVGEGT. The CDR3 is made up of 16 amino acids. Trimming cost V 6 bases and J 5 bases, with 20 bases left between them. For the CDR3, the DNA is TGTGCCAGCAGGGATCCGGGAAATGATCTCGACAATGAGCAGTTCTTC. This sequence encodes CASRDPGNDLDNEQFF.

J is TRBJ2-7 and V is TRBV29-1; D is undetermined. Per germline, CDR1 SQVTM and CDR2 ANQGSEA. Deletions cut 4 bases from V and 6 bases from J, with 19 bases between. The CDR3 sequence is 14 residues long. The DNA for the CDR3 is TGCAGCGTTGCTACTCCGGGTTCTATCCTCGAGCAGTACTTC. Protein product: CSVATPGSILEQYF.

The DNA of the CDR3 is TGTGCCAGCAGCGCCTGGGCAGGGACCAAGGGCTACACCTTC. It specifies CASSAWAGTKGYTF. This chain uses TRBV9 with TRBJ1-2; a weak D match, TRBD1 (5 bases). CDR1 and CDR2 (germline): SGDLS, YYNGEE. V was cut by 3 bases and J by 8 bases, with 17 bases left in between. CDR3 length: 14 amino acids.

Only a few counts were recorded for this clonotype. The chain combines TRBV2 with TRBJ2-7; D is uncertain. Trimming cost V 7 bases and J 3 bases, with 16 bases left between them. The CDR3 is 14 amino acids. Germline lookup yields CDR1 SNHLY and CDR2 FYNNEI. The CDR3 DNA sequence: TGTGCCAGCATAACCGGGTCAGGCGGCTACGAGCAGTACTTC. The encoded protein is CASITGSGGYEQYF.

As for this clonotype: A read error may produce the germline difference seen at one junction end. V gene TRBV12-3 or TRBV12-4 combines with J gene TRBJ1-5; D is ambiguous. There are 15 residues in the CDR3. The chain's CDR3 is CDSSLQGSANQPQHF. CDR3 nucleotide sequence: TGTGACAGCAGTTTACAAGGTTCGGCCAATCAGCCCCAGCATTTT.

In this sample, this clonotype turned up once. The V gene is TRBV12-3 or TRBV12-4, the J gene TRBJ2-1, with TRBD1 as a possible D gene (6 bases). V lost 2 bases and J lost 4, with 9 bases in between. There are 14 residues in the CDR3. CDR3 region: CASSLFQGYNEQFF. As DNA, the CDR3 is TGTGCCAGCAGTTTATTCCAGGGGTACAATGAGCAGTTCTTC.

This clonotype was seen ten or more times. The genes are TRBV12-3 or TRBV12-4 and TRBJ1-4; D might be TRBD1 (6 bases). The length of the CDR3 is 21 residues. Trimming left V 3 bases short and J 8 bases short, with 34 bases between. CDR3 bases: TGTGCCAGCAGTTTTTTTTCCCCCCGAGACAGGTTAGCGGAGGGGGACGAAAAACTGTTTTTT. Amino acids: CASSFFSPRDRLAEGDEKLFF.

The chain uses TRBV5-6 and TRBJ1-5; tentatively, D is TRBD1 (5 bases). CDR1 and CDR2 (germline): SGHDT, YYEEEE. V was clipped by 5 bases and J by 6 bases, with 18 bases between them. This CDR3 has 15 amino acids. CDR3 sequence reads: CASSPGRDYRQPQHF. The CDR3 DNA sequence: TGTGCCAGCAGTCCCGGCAGGGATTATCGTCAGCCCCAGCATTTT.

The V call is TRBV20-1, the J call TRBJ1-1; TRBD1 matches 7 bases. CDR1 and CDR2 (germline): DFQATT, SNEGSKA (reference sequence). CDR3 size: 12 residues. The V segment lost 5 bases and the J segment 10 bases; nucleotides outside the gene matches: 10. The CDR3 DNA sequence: TGCAGTGCTGCAAACAGGGGATGGGGAGCTTTCTTT. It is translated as CSAANRGWGAFF.

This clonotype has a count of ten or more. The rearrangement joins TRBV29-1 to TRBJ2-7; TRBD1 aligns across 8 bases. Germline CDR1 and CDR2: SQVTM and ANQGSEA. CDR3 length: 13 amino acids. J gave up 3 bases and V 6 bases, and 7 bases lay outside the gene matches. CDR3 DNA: TGCAGCGTCGGACAGGGAATTGACTACGAGCAGTACTTC. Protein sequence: CSVGQGIDYEQYF.

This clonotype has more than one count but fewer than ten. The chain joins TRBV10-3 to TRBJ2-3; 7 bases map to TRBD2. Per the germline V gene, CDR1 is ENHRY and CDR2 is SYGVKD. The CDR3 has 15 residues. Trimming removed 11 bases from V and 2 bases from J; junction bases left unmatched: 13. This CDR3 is CAYAGDRFLTDTQYF. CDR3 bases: TGTGCCTACGCGGGGGACCGATTCCTCACAGATACGCAGTATTTT.

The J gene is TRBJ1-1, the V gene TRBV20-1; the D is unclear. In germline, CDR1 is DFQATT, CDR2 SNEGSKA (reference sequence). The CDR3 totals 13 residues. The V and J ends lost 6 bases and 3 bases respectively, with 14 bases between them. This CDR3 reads CSAPPLGYTEAFF. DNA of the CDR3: TGCAGTGCGCCCCCTCTGGGTTACACTGAAGCTTTCTTT.

CDR3 in amino acids: CASSQVFRGYGYTF. CDR3 bases: TGTGCCAGCAGCCAAGTTTTCAGGGGGTATGGCTACACCTTC. The rearrangement links TRBV14 to TRBJ1-2, with TRBD1 matching over 7 bases. The CDR3 spans 14 residues. Germline values: CDR1 SGHDN, CDR2 FVKESK. V gave up 1 base and J gave up 5 bases; unmatched junction bases: 4.

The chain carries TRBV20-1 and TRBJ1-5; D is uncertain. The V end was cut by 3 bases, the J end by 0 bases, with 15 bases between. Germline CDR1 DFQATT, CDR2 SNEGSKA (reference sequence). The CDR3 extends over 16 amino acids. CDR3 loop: CSASTSGIPSNQPQHF. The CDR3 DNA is TGCAGTGCTAGTACAAGCGGGATACCTAGCAATCAGCCCCAGCATTTT.

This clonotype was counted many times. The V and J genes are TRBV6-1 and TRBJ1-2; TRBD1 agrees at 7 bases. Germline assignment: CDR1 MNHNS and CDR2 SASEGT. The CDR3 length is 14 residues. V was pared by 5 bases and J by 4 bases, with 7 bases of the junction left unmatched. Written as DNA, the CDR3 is TGTGCCAGCAGTCCCGGGGGACAGATCTATGGCTACACCTTC. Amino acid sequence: CASSPGGQIYGYTF.

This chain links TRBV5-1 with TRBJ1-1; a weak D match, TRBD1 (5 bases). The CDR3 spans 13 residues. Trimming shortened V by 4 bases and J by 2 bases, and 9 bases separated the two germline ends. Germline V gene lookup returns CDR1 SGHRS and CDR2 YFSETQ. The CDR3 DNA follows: TGCGCCAGCAGCACGCAGGGCAACACTGAAGCTTTCTTT. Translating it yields CASSTQGNTEAFF.

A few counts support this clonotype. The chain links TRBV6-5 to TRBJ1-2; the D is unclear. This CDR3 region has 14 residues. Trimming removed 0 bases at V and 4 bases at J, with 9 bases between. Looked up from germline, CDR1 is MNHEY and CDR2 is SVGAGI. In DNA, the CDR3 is TGTGCCAGCAGTTACTCGATCCGTGCCTATGGCTACACCTTC. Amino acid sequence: CASSYSIRAYGYTF.

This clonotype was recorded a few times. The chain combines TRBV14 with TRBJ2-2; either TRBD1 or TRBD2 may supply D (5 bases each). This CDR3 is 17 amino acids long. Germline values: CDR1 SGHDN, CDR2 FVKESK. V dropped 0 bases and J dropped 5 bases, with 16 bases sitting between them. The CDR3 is CASSQDGPQDWTGELFF. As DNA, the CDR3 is TGTGCCAGCAGCCAAGATGGCCCACAGGACTGGACCGGGGAGCTGTTTTTT.